This T cell receptor beta chain was found in a study of cytomegalovirus exposure and HLA in healthy donors. Turning to the study itself: Inside one of the first data releases sat around 86 million unique TCRs taken from HLA-typed donors. Out of fewer than 500 genotyped donors, 81% belonged to the Caucasian-associated ancestry cluster. General study results and limits: In most subjects, TCR beta sequences reportedly gave accurate predictions of HLA-A and HLA-B alleles.

The PCR employed 60 Vbeta primers together with 13 Jbeta primers. Produced via immunoSEQ multiplex PCR; TCRdb's table is partial and in-frame only. The sample includes about 81,000 clones, about three quarters of them seen just once. This CDR3 is 17 amino acids long. Trimming removed 2 bases at V and 6 bases at J, with 22 bases between. The germline CDR1 and CDR2 sequences are LNHDA and SQIVND (reference sequence). Although they were nominally healthy when sampled, donors likely had unrecorded immune exposures. On this clone itself: The antigen is unknown.

The sample taken for sequencing was PBMCs. The chain combines TRBV19 with TRBJ1-1; a possible D gene is TRBD1 (5 bases). The TCR comes from a man aged 50 or older in good health and CMV-seropositive. Here the CDR3 reads CASSISLYGGGKAEAFF. CDR3 sequence (DNA): TGTGCCAGTAGTATATCCCTCTACGGGGGGGGGAAGGCTGAAGCTTTCTTT.